This T cell receptor (beta chain) originates from a study of response to subunit inactivated influenza vaccine. Study-wide points: Authors suggested seasonal influenza vaccinations each recruit few new T cells.

This clonotype was detected only a few times. The antigen is not known. Trimming shortened V by 6 bases and J by 2 bases, and 19 bases separated the two germline ends. The CDR3 length is 15 residues. The germline gives CDR1 DFQATT, CDR2 SNEGSKA (reference sequence). In TCRdb, the RT-PCR reads were re-called with MiXCR into one record per CDR3 protein. The sample yields a few hundred thousand distinct CDR3 sequences, approximately 20% seen once. The sequencing here drew on PBMCs from blood, taken approximately 22 months after vaccination. This chain connects TRBV20-1 to TRBJ1-1, with D unclear. The receptor comes from a man aged 50 to 69 who received an inactivated influenza vaccine. DNA for the CDR3: TGCAGTGCCTTATCACTGGGGTTGAGAAACACTGAAGCTTTCTTT. This encodes CSALSLGLRNTEAFF.